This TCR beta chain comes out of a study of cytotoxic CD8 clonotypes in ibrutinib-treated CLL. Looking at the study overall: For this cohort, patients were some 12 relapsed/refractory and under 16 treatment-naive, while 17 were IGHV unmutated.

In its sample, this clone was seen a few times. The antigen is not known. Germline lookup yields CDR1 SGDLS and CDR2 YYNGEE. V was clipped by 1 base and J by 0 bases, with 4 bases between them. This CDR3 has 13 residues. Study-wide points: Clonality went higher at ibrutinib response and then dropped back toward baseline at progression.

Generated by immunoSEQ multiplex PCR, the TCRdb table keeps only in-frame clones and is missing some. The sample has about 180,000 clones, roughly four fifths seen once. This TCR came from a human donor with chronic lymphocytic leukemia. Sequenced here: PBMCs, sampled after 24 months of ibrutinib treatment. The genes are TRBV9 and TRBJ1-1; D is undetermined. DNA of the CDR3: TGTGCCAGCAGCGTATCGATGAACACTGAAGCTTTCTTT. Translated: CASSVSMNTEAFF.